This TCR beta chain derives from a study of blood T cell repertoires in COVID-19. The wider study: Samples of COVID-19 (acute and convalescent) were obtained from the United States, Italy and Spain. Nucleic acid was either cDNA or gDNA, and it came from T cells, B-cell-depleted T cells, or PBMCs.

Original methodology: Estimation of nucleated cell counts relied on the amplification of reference gene primers. Produced via immunoSEQ multiplex PCR; TCRdb's table is partial and in-frame only. The DNA gave D and trimming, while V, J and clone size come from that table. The data show 240,000 or so clones, roughly nine tenths seen once. Germline V gene lookup returns CDR1 MDHEN and CDR2 SYDVKM. Trimming removed 6 bases from V and 11 bases from J, with 19 bases in between. The CDR3 extends over 13 amino acids. The sample holds one count of this clone. The clonotype originates from a man aged 55 to 69 with acute or convalescent COVID-19. The chain combines TRBV28 with TRBJ1-1; tentative D call: TRBD1 (6 bases). Sequenced input: peripheral blood. This CDR3 is CASRPGQRTEAFF. CDR3 coding DNA: TGTGCCAGCAGACCCGGACAGAGGACGGAGGCTTTCTTT.